This paragraph covers one TCR beta chain sequence. Its antigen is undetermined. This sample is part of a study of response to subunit inactivated influenza vaccine. General study results and limits: After each seasonal influenza vaccination, few new T cells are recruited, the authors suggested.

TCRdb analysed the RT-PCR reads with MiXCR anew, one entry per CDR3 protein. The table has some 500,000 distinct CDR3 sequences, roughly 13% seen once. This receptor was obtained from a man aged 50-59 years who received an inactivated influenza vaccine. Sequenced material: PBMCs from blood, taken roughly 6 weeks after vaccination.

The CDR3 bases are TGTGCCAGCAGCCAAGTCGGTAGCGGCCAAGAGACCCAGTACTTC. Amino acid sequence: CASSQVGSGQETQYF. The rearrangement uses TRBV3-1 and TRBJ2-5; D perhaps matches TRBD2 (6 bases). CDR3 length equals 15 residues. Trimming cost V 1 base and J 1 base, with 10 bases left between them. CDR1 and CDR2 (germline): LGHDT, YNNKEL (reference sequence).